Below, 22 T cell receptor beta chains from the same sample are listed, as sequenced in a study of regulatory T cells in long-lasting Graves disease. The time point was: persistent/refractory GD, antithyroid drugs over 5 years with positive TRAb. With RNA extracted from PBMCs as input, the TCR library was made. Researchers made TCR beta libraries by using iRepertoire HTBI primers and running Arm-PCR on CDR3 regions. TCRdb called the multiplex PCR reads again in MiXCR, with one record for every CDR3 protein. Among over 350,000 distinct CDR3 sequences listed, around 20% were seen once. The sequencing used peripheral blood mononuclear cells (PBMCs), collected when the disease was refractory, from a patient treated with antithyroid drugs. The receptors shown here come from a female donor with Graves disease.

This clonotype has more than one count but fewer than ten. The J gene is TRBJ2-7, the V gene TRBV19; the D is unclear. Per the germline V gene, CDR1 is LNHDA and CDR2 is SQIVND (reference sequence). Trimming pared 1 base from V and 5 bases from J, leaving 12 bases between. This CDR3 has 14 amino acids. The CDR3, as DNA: TGTGCCAGTAGTATAGGTGTTGACTTGCACGAGCAGTACTTC. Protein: CASSIGVDLHEQYF.

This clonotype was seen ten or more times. The CDR3 sequence: CSARVGSSHGETQYF. DNA for the CDR3: TGCAGTGCTAGAGTCGGTAGTAGCCATGGAGAGACCCAGTACTTC. The rearrangement uses TRBV20-1 and TRBJ2-5, with D unclear. Between the trimmed V and J ends, which lost 1 base and 4 bases, there was a span of 16 bases. The CDR3 length is 15 residues. The germline V gene encodes CDR1 DFQATT and CDR2 SNEGSKA (reference sequence).

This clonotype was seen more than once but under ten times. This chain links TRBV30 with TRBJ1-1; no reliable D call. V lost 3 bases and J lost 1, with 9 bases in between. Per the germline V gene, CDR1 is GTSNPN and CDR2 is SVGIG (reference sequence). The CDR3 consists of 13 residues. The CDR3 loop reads CAWSKRTNTEAFF. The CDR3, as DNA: TGTGCCTGGAGCAAAAGGACGAACACTGAAGCTTTCTTT.

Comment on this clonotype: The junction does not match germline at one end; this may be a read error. The CDR3 DNA follows: TGTGCCAGCAGCCTAGCGCGTCCCATAAGCGAGCAGTTCTTC. This encodes CASSLARPISEQFF. This chain uses TRBV7-9 with TRBJ2-1; maybe TRBD2 (6 bases). Germline assignment: CDR1 SEHNR and CDR2 FQNEAQ (reference sequence). The CDR3 is 14 amino acids.

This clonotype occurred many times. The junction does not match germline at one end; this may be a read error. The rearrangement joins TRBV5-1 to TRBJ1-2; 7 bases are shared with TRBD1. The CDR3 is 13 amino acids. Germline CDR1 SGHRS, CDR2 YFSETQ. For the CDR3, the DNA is TGTGCCAGCAGCCCGGGACAGAACTATGGCTACACCTTC. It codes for CASSPGQNYGYTF.

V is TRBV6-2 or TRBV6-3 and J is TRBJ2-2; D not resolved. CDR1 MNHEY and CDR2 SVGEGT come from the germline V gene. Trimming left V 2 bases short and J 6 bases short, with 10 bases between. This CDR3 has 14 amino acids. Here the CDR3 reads CASSYDPTPGELFF. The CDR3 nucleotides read TGTGCCAGCAGTTACGACCCAACCCCCGGGGAGCTGTTTTTT.

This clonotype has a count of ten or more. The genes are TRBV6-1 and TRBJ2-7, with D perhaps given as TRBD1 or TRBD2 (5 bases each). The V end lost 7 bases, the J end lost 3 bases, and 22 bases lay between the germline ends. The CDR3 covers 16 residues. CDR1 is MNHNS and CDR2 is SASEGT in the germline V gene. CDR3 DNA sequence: TGTGCCAGCACCGATCCGGGGACCGGCGTGGTCTACGAGCAGTACTTC. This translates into CASTDPGTGVVYEQYF.

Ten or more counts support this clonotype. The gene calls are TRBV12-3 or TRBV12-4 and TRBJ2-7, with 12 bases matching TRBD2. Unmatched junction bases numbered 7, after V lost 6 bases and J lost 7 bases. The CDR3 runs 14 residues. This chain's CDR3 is CASSPLAGGGEQYF. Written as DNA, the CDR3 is TGTGCCAGCAGCCCACTAGCGGGAGGCGGAGAGCAGTACTTC.

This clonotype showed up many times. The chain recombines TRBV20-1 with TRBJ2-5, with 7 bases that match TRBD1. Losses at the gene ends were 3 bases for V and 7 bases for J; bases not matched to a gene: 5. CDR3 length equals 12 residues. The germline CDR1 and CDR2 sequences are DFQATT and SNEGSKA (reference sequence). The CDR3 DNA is TGCAGTGCTAGTGAGGGGGCAGTGACCCAGTACTTC. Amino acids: CSASEGAVTQYF.

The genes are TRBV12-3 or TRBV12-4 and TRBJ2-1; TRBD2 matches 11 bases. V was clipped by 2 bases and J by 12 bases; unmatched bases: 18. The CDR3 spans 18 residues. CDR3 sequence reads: CASSLLPGLAVGRQRQFF. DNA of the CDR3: TGTGCCAGCAGTTTATTGCCGGGACTAGCGGTCGGAAGACAGAGGCAGTTCTTC.

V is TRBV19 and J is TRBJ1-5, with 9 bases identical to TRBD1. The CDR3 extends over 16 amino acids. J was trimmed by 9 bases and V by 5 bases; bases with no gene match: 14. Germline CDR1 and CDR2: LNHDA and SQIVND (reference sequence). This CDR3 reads CASSVTGQGYEGPQHF. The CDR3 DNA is TGTGCCAGTAGTGTGACGGGACAGGGATACGAAGGGCCCCAGCATTTT.

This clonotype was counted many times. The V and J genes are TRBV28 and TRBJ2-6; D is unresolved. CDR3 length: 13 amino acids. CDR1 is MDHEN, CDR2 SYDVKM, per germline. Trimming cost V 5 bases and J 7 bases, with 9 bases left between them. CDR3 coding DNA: TGTGCCAGCAGTCCCCCTGCTGCCAACGTCCTGACTTTC. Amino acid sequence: CASSPPAANVLTF.

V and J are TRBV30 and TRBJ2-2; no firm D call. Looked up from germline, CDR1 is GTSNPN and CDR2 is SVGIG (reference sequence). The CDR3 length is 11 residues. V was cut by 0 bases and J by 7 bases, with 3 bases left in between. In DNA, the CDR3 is TGTGCCTGGAGTGTAATCGGGGAGCTGTTTTTT. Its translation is CAWSVIGELFF.

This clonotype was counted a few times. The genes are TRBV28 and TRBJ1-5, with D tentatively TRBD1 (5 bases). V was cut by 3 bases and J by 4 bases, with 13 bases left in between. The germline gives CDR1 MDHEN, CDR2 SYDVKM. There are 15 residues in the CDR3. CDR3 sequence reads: CASSFRGVGNQPQHF. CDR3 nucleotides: TGTGCCAGCAGTTTTAGGGGAGTCGGGAATCAGCCCCAGCATTTT.

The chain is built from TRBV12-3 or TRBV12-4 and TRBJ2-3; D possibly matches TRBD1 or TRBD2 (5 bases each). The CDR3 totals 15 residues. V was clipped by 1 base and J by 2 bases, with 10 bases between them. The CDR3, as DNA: TGTGCCAGCAGTTTAGATCGGGGCCACACAGATACGCAGTATTTT. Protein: CASSLDRGHTDTQYF.

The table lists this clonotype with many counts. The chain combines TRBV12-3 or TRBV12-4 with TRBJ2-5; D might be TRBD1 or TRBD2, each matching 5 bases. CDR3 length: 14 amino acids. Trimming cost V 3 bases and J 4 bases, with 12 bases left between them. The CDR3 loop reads CASSFDRGVETQYF. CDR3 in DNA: TGTGCCAGCAGTTTTGACAGAGGGGTAGAGACCCAGTACTTC.

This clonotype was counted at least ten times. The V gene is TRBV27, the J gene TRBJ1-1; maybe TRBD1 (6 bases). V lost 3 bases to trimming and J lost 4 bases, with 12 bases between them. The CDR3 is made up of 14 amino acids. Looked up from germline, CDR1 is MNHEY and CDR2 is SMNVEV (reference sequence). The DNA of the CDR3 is TGTGCCAGCAGTTTGGGAGGGGGGATCACTGAAGCTTTCTTT. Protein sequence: CASSLGGGITEAFF.

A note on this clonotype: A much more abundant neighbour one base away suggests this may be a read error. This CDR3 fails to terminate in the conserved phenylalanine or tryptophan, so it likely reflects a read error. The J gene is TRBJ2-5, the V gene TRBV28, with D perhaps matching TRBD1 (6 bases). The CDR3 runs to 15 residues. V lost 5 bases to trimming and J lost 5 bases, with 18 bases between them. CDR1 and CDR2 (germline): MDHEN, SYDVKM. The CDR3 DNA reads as TGTGCCAGCAGTCCGGACAGCGATTTCCTGGAGACCCAGTACCTC. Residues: CASSPDSDFLETQYL.

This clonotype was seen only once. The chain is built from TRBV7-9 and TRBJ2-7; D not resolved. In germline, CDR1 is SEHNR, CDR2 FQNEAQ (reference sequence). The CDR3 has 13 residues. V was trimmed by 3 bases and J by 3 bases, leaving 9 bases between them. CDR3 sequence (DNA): TGTGCCAGCAGCTTGAGGACCTTCTACGAGCAGTACTTC. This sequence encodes CASSLRTFYEQYF. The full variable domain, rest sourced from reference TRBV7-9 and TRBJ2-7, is DTGVSQNPRHKITKRGQNVTFRCDPISEHNRLYWYRQTLGQGPEFLTYFQNEAQLEKSRLLSDRFSAERPKGSFSTLEIQRTEQGDSAMYLCASSLRTFYEQYFGPGTRLTVT.

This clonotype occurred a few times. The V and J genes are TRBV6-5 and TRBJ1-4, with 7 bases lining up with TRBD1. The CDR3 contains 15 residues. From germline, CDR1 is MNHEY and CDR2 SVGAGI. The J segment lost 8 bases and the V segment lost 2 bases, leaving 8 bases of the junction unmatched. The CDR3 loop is CASSYGTARGEKLFF. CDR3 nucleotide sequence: TGTGCCAGCAGTTACGGGACAGCAAGGGGGGAAAAACTGTTTTTT.

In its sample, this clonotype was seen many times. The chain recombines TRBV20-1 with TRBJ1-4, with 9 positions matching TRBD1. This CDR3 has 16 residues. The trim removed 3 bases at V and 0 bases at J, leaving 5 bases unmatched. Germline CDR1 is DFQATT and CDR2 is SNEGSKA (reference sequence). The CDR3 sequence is CSAREGQGATNEKLFF. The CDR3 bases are TGCAGTGCTAGGGAGGGACAGGGAGCAACTAATGAAAAACTGTTTTTT.

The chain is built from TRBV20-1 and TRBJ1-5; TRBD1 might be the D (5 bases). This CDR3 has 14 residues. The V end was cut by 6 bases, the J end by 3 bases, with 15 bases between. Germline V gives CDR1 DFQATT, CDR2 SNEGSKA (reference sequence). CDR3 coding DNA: TGCAGTGCCAGCGAAGGGGTGTACAATCAGCCCCAGCATTTT. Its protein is CSASEGVYNQPQHF.